The 32 T cell receptor beta chains presented below share a single source sample, sequenced in a study of T cell responses to AZD1222 COVID-19 vaccine. Method: immunoSEQ multiplex PCR; TCRdb's copy keeps in-frame clones and lacks some. The sample contains over 150,000 clones, roughly 92% of which appear only once. The sample in question was peripheral blood, obtained on day 0 of AZD1222 vaccination. Receptors originate from an adult in good health.

V is TRBV7-9 and J is TRBJ1-4, with unresolved D. Germline CDR1 SEHNR, CDR2 FQNEAQ (reference sequence). V dropped 5 bases and J dropped 0 bases, with 10 bases sitting between them. CDR3 length: 15 amino acids. This CDR3 reads CASSTTPTTNEKLFF. The CDR3 region has the DNA TGTGCCAGCAGCACGACACCTACAACTAATGAAAAACTGTTTTTT. The full variable domain, in which reference TRBV7-9 and TRBJ1-4 provide the parts outside the CDR3, is DTGVSQNPRHKITKRGQNVTFRCDPISEHNRLYWYRQTLGQGPEFLTYFQNEAQLEKSRLLSDRFSAERPKGSFSTLEIQRTEQGDSAMYLCASSTTPTTNEKLFFGSGTQLSVL.

V and J are TRBV30 and TRBJ1-1, with no clear D. Trimming stripped 5 bases from V and 0 bases from J, with 7 bases between. There are 12 residues in the CDR3. CDR1 and CDR2 from the germline V gene are GTSNPN and SVGIG (reference sequence). The CDR3 reads CAWSGMNTEAFF. The CDR3 DNA reads TGTGCCTGGTCGGGGATGAACACTGAAGCTTTCTTT. The full variable domain, rest sourced from reference TRBV30 and TRBJ1-1, is SQTIHQWPATLVQPVGSPLSLECTVEGTSNPNLYWYRQAAGRGLQLLFYSVGIGQISSEVPQNLSASRPQDRQFILSSKKLLLSDSGFYLCAWSGMNTEAFFGQGTRLTVV.

The chain has TRBV7-2 and TRBJ2-7, with 7 positions matching TRBD2. Per germline, CDR1 SGHTA and CDR2 FQGNSA. The CDR3 is 14 residues long. Trimming cost V 1 base and J 5 bases; bases outside gene matches: 5. CDR3 bases: TGTGCCAGCAGCTTAGGGGGGGGTCACCACGAGCAGTACTTC. Translating it yields CASSLGGGHHEQYF.

About this clone: No conserved phenylalanine or tryptophan is present at the end of the CDR3, so a read error is the likely explanation. The DNA is omitted, as the CDR3 cannot be located on it reliably, and the CDR3 follows TCRdb's listing. The rearrangement links TRBV12-3 or TRBV12-4 to TRBJ1-1. The CDR3 extends over 13 residues, inclusive of both ends. The CDR3 spells CASSFGSRVTYTI.

V gene TRBV6-6 combines with J gene TRBJ1-5, with 9 bases aligning to TRBD1. V was pared by 5 bases and J by 3 bases, with 8 bases of the junction left unmatched. Germline lookup yields CDR1 MNHNY and CDR2 SVGAGI (reference sequence). CDR3 length: 16 residues. CDR3 sequence: CASSHGTGTLNQPQHF. The CDR3 bases are TGTGCCAGCAGTCACGGGACAGGGACCCTCAATCAGCCCCAGCATTTT.

This clone was seen a single time. The chain uses TRBV7-2 and TRBJ1-2, with D unclear. V was shortened by 1 base and J by 8 bases, with 14 bases between the two germline ends. Per the germline V gene, CDR1 is SGHTA and CDR2 is FQGNSA. CDR3 length: 14 residues. CDR3 in DNA: TGTGCCAGCAGCTTAGAGGCAGGTCCGGGGGGCTACACCTTC. Translation gives CASSLEAGPGGYTF.

The CDR3 region is CASSLGLVGARGAFF. CDR3 DNA sequence: TGTGCCAGCAGCTTAGGGTTAGTAGGGGCCAGAGGGGCTTTCTTT. The chain is built from TRBV7-9 and TRBJ1-1; weak D call: TRBD1 (5 bases). The CDR3 loop spans 15 amino acids. Germline lookup yields CDR1 SEHNR and CDR2 FQNEAQ (reference sequence). V lost 1 base and J lost 11, with 20 bases in between. The variable domain in full, with the rest retrieved from reference TRBV7-9 and TRBJ1-1, is DTGVSQNPRHKITKRGQNVTFRCDPISEHNRLYWYRQTLGQGPEFLTYFQNEAQLEKSRLLSDRFSAERPKGSFSTLEIQRTEQGDSAMYLCASSLGLVGARGAFFGQGTRLTVV.

The rearrangement uses TRBV28 and TRBJ2-7; TRBD2 matches at 9 bases. Germline V gene lookup returns CDR1 MDHEN and CDR2 SYDVKM. V gave up 6 bases and J gave up 2 bases; unmatched junction bases: 5. The CDR3 runs to 14 residues. For the CDR3, the DNA is TGTGCCAGCAGCCTTCTAGCGGGGACCTACGAGCAGTACTTC. Translated, it gives CASSLLAGTYEQYF.

The chain carries TRBV6-5 and TRBJ1-2; no clear D. Trimming pared 5 bases from V and 4 bases from J, leaving 14 bases between. From germline, CDR1 is MNHEY and CDR2 SVGAGI. The CDR3 totals 14 residues. The CDR3 sequence is CASSLDSGSYGYTF. For the CDR3, the DNA is TGTGCCAGCAGTCTGGACTCGGGGTCCTATGGCTACACCTTC.

V gene TRBV27 combines with J gene TRBJ2-7, with 9 bases identical to TRBD2. Germline CDR1 and CDR2: MNHEY and SMNVEV (reference sequence). The CDR3 length is 15 residues. V was clipped by 6 bases and J by 0 bases; unmatched bases: 6. The CDR3 nucleotides are TGTGCCAGCAGCCTATCTAGCGGGACCTCCTACGAGCAGTACTTC. Translated, it gives CASSLSSGTSYEQYF.

The rearrangement links TRBV10-3 to TRBJ1-6; D unclear. Per germline, CDR1 ENHRY and CDR2 SYGVKD. CDR3 length: 14 residues. Trimming stripped 0 bases from V and 18 bases from J, with 18 bases between. The DNA for the CDR3 is TGTGCCATCAGTGAGTCGTTTAGAGGACGTAACCCCCACTTT. This codes for CAISESFRGRNPHF.

The rearrangement links TRBV5-5 to TRBJ1-1; 9 bases are shared with TRBD1. Germline CDR1 reads SGHKS; CDR2 reads YYEKEE (reference sequence). This CDR3 contains 13 residues. The trim removed 4 bases at V and 10 bases at J, leaving 8 bases unmatched. This CDR3 reads CASSARDREAAFF. The CDR3 DNA is TGTGCCAGCAGCGCCCGGGACAGGGAGGCAGCTTTCTTT.

The V call is TRBV6-6, the J call TRBJ1-2, with 8 bases lining up with TRBD1. The trim removed 5 bases at V and 4 bases at J, leaving 6 bases unmatched. CDR1 and CDR2 from the germline V gene are MNHNY and SVGAGI (reference sequence). The CDR3 has 14 amino acids. This CDR3 reads CASSDRGSGYGYTF. For the CDR3, the DNA is TGTGCCAGCAGTGACAGGGGCAGCGGCTATGGCTACACCTTC.

This chain uses TRBV25-1 with TRBJ1-1, with a tentative D call TRBD1 (6 bases). The V gene's germline CDR1 is MGHDK and CDR2 SYGVNS. The CDR3 contains 14 residues. Trimming cost V 4 bases and J 5 bases, with 14 bases left between them. The CDR3 DNA reads TGTGCCAGCAGTGGCGCGGGGGCCGAAACTGAAGCTTTCTTT. This translates into CASSGAGAETEAFF.

J is TRBJ2-7 and V is TRBV5-4; no definite D call. CDR3 length equals 13 residues. V gave up 2 bases and J gave up 3 bases, with 9 bases separating them. Per germline, CDR1 SGHNT and CDR2 YYREEE (reference sequence). DNA for the CDR3: TGTGCCAGCAGCTTACCGACAAACTACGAGCAGTACTTC. As protein: CASSLPTNYEQYF.

The rearrangement joins TRBV30 to TRBJ2-3; D is unclear. The CDR3 runs 11 residues. The germline CDR1 and CDR2 sequences are GTSNPN and SVGIG (reference sequence). Trimming stripped 2 bases from V and 6 bases from J, with 6 bases between. CDR3 bases: TGTGCCTGGAGTTTGGGGGATACGCAGTATTTT. It specifies CAWSLGDTQYF. Drawing the rest from reference TRBV30 and TRBJ2-3, the complete variable domain is SQTIHQWPATLVQPVGSPLSLECTVEGTSNPNLYWYRQAAGRGLQLLFYSVGIGQISSEVPQNLSASRPQDRQFILSSKKLLLSDSGFYLCAWSLGDTQYFGPGTRLTVL.

The chain is built from TRBV5-1 and TRBJ1-1; no clear D gene. CDR3 length: 12 residues. Germline CDR1 is SGHRS and CDR2 is YFSETQ. V was trimmed by 9 bases and J by 1 base, leaving 10 bases between them. CDR3 loop: CAKGASNTEAFF. DNA of the CDR3: TGCGCCAAAGGAGCTTCGAACACTGAAGCTTTCTTT.

The gene calls are TRBV19 and TRBJ2-7; D tentatively reads TRBD1 or TRBD2 (6 bases each). CDR3 length: 15 residues. Trimming left V 0 bases short and J 2 bases short, with 11 bases between. CDR1 is LNHDA, CDR2 SQIVND, per germline (reference sequence). The CDR3 protein is CASSIDRRGPYEQYF. CDR3 DNA: TGTGCCAGTAGTATAGACCGTCGGGGGCCCTACGAGCAGTACTTC. The variable domain in full, with the rest retrieved from reference TRBV19 and TRBJ2-7, is DGGITQSPKYLFRKEGQNVTLSCEQNLNHDAMYWYRQDPGQGLRLIYYSQIVNDFQKGDIAEGYSVSREKKESFPLTVTSAQKNPTAFYLCASSIDRRGPYEQYFGPGTRLTVT.

The CDR3 bases are TGTGCCAGCAGCCCCCCCGAGGGGGGGTACAATGAGCAGTTCTTC. It is translated as CASSPPEGGYNEQFF. The chain uses TRBV6-2 or TRBV6-3 and TRBJ2-1, with D perhaps matching TRBD2 (7 bases). V shed 6 bases and J shed 4 bases, with 16 bases lying between them. This CDR3 is built from 15 residues. Germline CDR1 is MNHEY and CDR2 is SVGEGT.

The chain carries TRBV24-1 and TRBJ2-3; possible D gene TRBD2, 5 bases. V was shortened by 5 bases and J by 2 bases, with 10 bases between the two germline ends. Germline loops: CDR1 KGHDR, CDR2 SFDVKD. There are 14 residues in the CDR3. The CDR3 region is CATSGRRATDTQYF. The CDR3 DNA reads as TGTGCCACCAGTGGGAGGCGGGCCACAGATACGCAGTATTTT.

This clone was recorded only once. The V and J genes are TRBV21-1 and TRBJ2-3; the DNA was not compared with TRBD1, the D call given in the table. TRBV21-1 is flagged as a pseudogene. The CDR3 contains 15 residues. The CDR3 protein is CASTPQGRPFDTQYF. CDR3 sequence (DNA): TGTGCCAGCACCCCCCAGGGTCGCCCATTCGATACGCAGTATTTT.

V and J are TRBV4-1 and TRBJ1-5, with D uncertain. Germline V gene sequence: CDR1 MGHRA, CDR2 YSYEKL. The V end was cut by 0 bases, the J end by 5 bases, with 8 bases between. This CDR3 is built from 14 residues. The CDR3: CASSQEEGYQPQHF. The CDR3 DNA reads TGCGCCAGCAGCCAAGAGGAGGGATATCAGCCCCAGCATTTT.

The CDR3 sequence: CASSLVGRRLTPRNQPQHF. The CDR3, as DNA: TGTGCCAGCAGCTTAGTTGGCAGGCGACTTACACCACGCAATCAGCCCCAGCATTTT. This rearrangement joins TRBV7-8 to TRBJ1-5; no clear D. Trimming pared 1 base from V and 2 bases from J, leaving 21 bases between. The CDR3 covers 19 residues. Germline V lookup: CDR1 SGHVS, CDR2 FQNEAQ.

This chain uses TRBV4-1 with TRBJ2-7; 7 bases map to TRBD1. V shed 1 base, J shed 2 bases, and the junction held 5 bases outside the gene matches. Germline CDR1 MGHRA, CDR2 YSYEKL. This CDR3 contains 15 residues. The CDR3 region is CASSQGQGIAYEQYF. The DNA of the CDR3 is TGCGCCAGCAGCCAAGGACAGGGAATAGCCTACGAGCAGTACTTC.

In its sample, this clone was seen a few times. The chain links TRBV12-3 or TRBV12-4 to TRBJ2-7, with TRBD1 as a possible D gene (6 bases). V was pared by 6 bases and J by 3 bases, with 12 bases between. The CDR3 totals 13 residues. Here the CDR3 reads CASSVQGFYEQYF. CDR3 coding DNA: TGTGCCAGCAGCGTACAGGGTTTCTACGAGCAGTACTTC.

The chain recombines TRBV19 with TRBJ2-7; no clear D. This CDR3 contains 13 residues. Germline V gene lookup returns CDR1 LNHDA and CDR2 SQIVND (reference sequence). Trimming took off 4 bases at V and 2 bases at J, with 9 bases between the two ends. The CDR3 sequence is CASSTAFTYEQYF. The CDR3 DNA sequence: TGTGCCAGTAGTACGGCCTTCACCTACGAGCAGTACTTC.

V usage is TRBV7-2 and J usage is TRBJ1-1; tentatively, D is TRBD1 (6 bases). The CDR3 totals 17 residues. Trimming stripped 1 base from V and 1 base from J, with 16 bases between. Germline CDR1 and CDR2: SGHTA and FQGNSA. This CDR3 reads CASSLGGPGGQNTEAFF. The DNA of the CDR3 is TGTGCCAGCAGCTTAGGGGGCCCGGGGGGGCAGAACACTGAAGCTTTCTTT.

The gene calls are TRBV4-3 and TRBJ1-2; TRBD1 is a possible D gene (6 bases). In germline, CDR1 is LGHNA, CDR2 YSLEER. Deletions cut 1 base from V and 0 bases from J, with 9 bases between. The CDR3 extends over 15 amino acids. The CDR3 spells CASSQGSGANYGYTF. The CDR3 nucleotides read TGCGCCAGCAGCCAAGGCTCAGGGGCTAACTATGGCTACACCTTC.

The V gene is TRBV5-1, the J gene TRBJ1-4; D not certain. The CDR3 is made up of 19 amino acids. V lost 0 bases and J 0 bases, leaving 18 bases between the germline ends. Per germline, CDR1 SGHRS and CDR2 YFSETQ. The CDR3, as DNA: TGCGCCAGCAGCTTGGGCCATTTACCGGTCTCGGCAACTAATGAAAAACTGTTTTTT. It codes for CASSLGHLPVSATNEKLFF.

The V gene is TRBV18, the J gene TRBJ2-4; no definite D call. The CDR3 totals 14 residues. The ends were cut back, 6 bases at V and 0 bases at J, with 9 bases in the middle. Germline values: CDR1 KGHSH, CDR2 LQKENI. The CDR3 nucleotides read TGTGCCAGCTCCCGCATGGGAGCCAAAAACATTCAGTACTTC. Translated, it gives CASSRMGAKNIQYF. The whole variable domain, filled in from reference TRBV18 and TRBJ2-4, reads NAGVMQNPRHLVRRRGQEARLRCSPMKGHSHVYWYRQLPEEGLKFMVYLQKENIIDESGMPKERFSAEFPKEGPSILRIQQVVRGDSAAYFCASSRMGAKNIQYFGAGTRLSVL.

V is TRBV6-6 and J is TRBJ1-6; a possible D gene is TRBD1 (5 bases). V dropped 7 bases and J dropped 5 bases, with 6 bases sitting between them. The CDR3 totals 12 residues. From germline, CDR1 is MNHNY and CDR2 SVGAGI (reference sequence). The CDR3 loop is CASTTDNSPLHF. CDR3 nucleotide sequence: TGTGCCAGCACGACAGATAATTCACCCCTCCACTTT.

The V and J genes are TRBV6-5 and TRBJ2-6, with D unresolved. The germline V gene has CDR1 MNHEY and CDR2 SVGAGI. The CDR3 loop spans 15 amino acids. V was cut by 6 bases and J by 1 base, with 10 bases left in between. In nucleotides, the CDR3 is TGTGCCAGCAGGCTAGGCGCGTCTGGGGCCAACGTCCTGACTTTC. Protein: CASRLGASGANVLTF.